This TCR beta chain was documented in a study of blood T cell repertoires in COVID-19. Background on the study: Donors in the United States, Italy and Spain gave samples during acute or convalescent COVID-19. Nucleic acid was either cDNA or gDNA, and it came from T cells, B-cell-depleted T cells, or PBMCs.

V was cut by 5 bases and J by 5 bases, with 9 bases left in between. The CDR3 has 13 residues. Germline V lookup: CDR1 LGHNA, CDR2 YNFKEQ. Sequencing used immunoSEQ multiplex PCR; TCRdb keeps in-frame clones, though not all of them. The repertoire holds about 210,000 clones, with 89% as singletons. The rearrangement joins TRBV4-2 to TRBJ2-2; a weak D match, TRBD1 (6 bases). This receptor was obtained from a middle-aged woman with acute or convalescent COVID-19. Input material: peripheral blood. This CDR3 reads CASSNRETGELFF. In nucleotides, the CDR3 is TGTGCCAGCAGCAACAGGGAAACCGGGGAGCTGTTTTTT.